This T cell receptor beta chain was found in a study of graft-versus-host responses after intestinal transplantation. Clones were sequenced by immunoSEQ multiplex PCR, and TCRdb holds only the in-frame ones, with some missing. Of tens of thousands of clones detected, roughly 94% appear once; the ten largest clones hold around 0.56%. CDR3 length: 14 residues. Trimming cost V 2 bases and J 7 bases, with 14 bases left between them. Germline CDR1 is GTSNPN and CDR2 is SVGIG (reference sequence). The chain employs TRBV30 and TRBJ1-4, with D hard to call. The material was PBMCs, obtained 156 days after intestinal transplant. This clonotype originated in a human patient who received an intestinal transplant, so some T cells may come from the graft donor. The CDR3 protein is CAWSWAGGIEKLFF. The CDR3 DNA reads as TGTGCCTGGAGTTGGGCAGGAGGGATTGAAAAACTGTTTTTT.